This T cell receptor (beta chain) was retrieved from a study of shared clonotypes between healthy human individuals. Overall study context: The donors, a couple of women and three men, were aged 18 to 49. Study-level results: Rarefaction revealed incomplete sorted-subset sequencing despite large depth.

In the naive CD8 group, cells lacked CD45RO and were positively selected for CCR7, so terminally differentiated effector memory CD45RA+ cells were left out. The length of the CDR3 is 13 residues. The ends were cut back, 5 bases at V and 3 bases at J, with 12 bases in the middle. Germline lookup yields CDR1 SGHRS and CDR2 YFSETQ. Sequencing was performed with immunoSEQ multiplex PCR; in TCRdb, only in-frame clones are kept and a portion is missing. The sample yields around 2,000,000 clones, over 85% seen once. Comment on this clone: Its antigen is not known.

The sample taken for sequencing was naive CD8+ T cells sorted from blood. The clonotype originates from a man between 18 and 29 years old in good health. The chain has TRBV5-1 and TRBJ2-7; TRBD1 might be the D (5 bases). DNA for the CDR3: TGCGCCAGCAGGCAGACGGACAACTACGAGCAGTACTTC. Translation gives CASRQTDNYEQYF.